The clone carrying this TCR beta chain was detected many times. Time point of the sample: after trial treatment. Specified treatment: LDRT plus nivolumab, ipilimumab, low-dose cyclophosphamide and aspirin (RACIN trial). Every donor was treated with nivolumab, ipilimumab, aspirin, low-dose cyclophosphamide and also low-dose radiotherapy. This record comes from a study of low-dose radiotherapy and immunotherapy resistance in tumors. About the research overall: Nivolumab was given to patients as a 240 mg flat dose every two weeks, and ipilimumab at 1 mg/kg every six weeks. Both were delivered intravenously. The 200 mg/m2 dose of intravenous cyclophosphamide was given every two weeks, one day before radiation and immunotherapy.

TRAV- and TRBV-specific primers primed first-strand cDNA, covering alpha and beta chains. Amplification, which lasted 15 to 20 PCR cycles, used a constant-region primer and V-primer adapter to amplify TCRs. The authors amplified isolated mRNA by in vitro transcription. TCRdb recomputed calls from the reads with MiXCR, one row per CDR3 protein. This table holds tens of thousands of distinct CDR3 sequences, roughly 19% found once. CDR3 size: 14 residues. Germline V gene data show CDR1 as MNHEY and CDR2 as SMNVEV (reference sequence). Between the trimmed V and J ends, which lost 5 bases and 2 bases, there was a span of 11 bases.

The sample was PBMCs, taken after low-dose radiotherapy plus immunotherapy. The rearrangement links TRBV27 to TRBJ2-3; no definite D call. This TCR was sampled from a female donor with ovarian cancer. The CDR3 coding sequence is TGTGCCAGCAGTCTCGAGGCTTCCACAGATACGCAGTATTTT. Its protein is CASSLEASTDTQYF.